This T cell receptor beta chain appears in the sequencing data of a study of blood T cell repertoires in COVID-19. This CDR3 is 14 amino acids long. Germline V gene lookup returns CDR1 SGHDT and CDR2 YYEEEE. V lost 6 bases and J lost 3, with 10 bases in between. As processed by the authors: Amplification from reference gene primers served as the basis for estimated nucleated cell counts. Produced via immunoSEQ multiplex PCR; TCRdb's table is partial and in-frame only. Clone size and the V and J calls come from that table; the DNA yielded D and trimming. This table has just under 70,000 clones, roughly 88% appearing once.

The source material was peripheral blood. The V and J genes are TRBV5-6 and TRBJ1-6; D is uncertain. This TCR came from a man aged 25 to 40 with acute or convalescent COVID-19. The CDR3 loop is CASTHGDYNSPLHF. The CDR3 region has the DNA TGTGCCAGCACCCACGGGGACTATAATTCACCCCTCCACTTT.